A selection of T cell receptor beta chains follows, all from one sample in a study of blood T cell repertoires in COVID-19. TCRdb keeps only in-frame clones here, not all; method: immunoSEQ multiplex PCR. The repertoire includes some 300,000 clones, over 80% of them detected once, and roughly 6% sits in the top ten. The sequencing sample was made of peripheral blood. The receptors derive from a woman aged 45-65 years with COVID-19, enrolled during active disease. CDR3s include the opening cysteine and the closing phenylalanine or tryptophan. D genes are given only for firm matches. Rows may omit the clone size; those that give it use once, few, many or a size class.

D gene	clone size	V gene	J gene	CDR3 protein	CDR3 DNA
-	-	TRBV19	TRBJ1-5	CASSTIGQQGPQHF	TGTGCCAGTAGTACAATCGGACAGCAGGGGCCCCAGCATTTT
TRBD1	-	TRBV4-1	TRBJ1-1	CASSLWTGGFSNTEAFF	TGCGCCAGCAGCCTCTGGACAGGGGGCTTCTCGAACACTGAAGCTTTCTTT
TRBD2	once	TRBV27	TRBJ2-1	CASRSGRIYNEQFF	TGTGCCAGCCGCAGCGGGAGGATATACAATGAGCAGTTCTTC
-	-	TRBV9	TRBJ2-1	CASSSDLRSYNEQFF	TGTGCCAGCAGCTCGGACTTGAGGTCCTACAATGAGCAGTTCTTC
TRBD1	-	TRBV28	TRBJ1-1	CASSRQGRGTEAFF	TGTGCCAGCAGTCGACAGGGGCGGGGGACTGAAGCTTTCTTT
TRBD2	-	TRBV11-2	TRBJ2-5	CASSLDGAGEETQYF	TGTGCCAGCAGCTTAGATGGAGCGGGAGAAGAGACCCAGTACTTC
TRBD1	-	TRBV27	TRBJ2-7	CASSLGTEPTYEQYF	TGTGCCAGCAGCCTTGGGACAGAGCCAACCTACGAGCAGTACTTC
TRBD1	-	TRBV19	TRBJ2-1	CASTGALYNEQFF	TGTGCCTCAACAGGGGCCCTTTACAATGAGCAGTTCTTC
-	-	TRBV11-3	TRBJ1-1	CASSLVPGGTEAFF	TGTGCCAGCAGCTTAGTTCCGGGAGGCACTGAAGCTTTCTTT
TRBD2	-	TRBV19	TRBJ2-5	CATGGGGRLAGGIETQYF	TGTGCCACGGGCGGGGGAGGGCGACTAGCGGGAGGGATAGAGACCCAGTACTTC
TRBD2	-	TRBV5-1	TRBJ2-3	CASSFPRGRADTQYF	TGCGCCAGCAGCTTTCCGCGGGGGAGGGCAGATACGCAGTATTTT
TRBD2	-	TRBV9	TRBJ2-3	CASSVGGLAGMVDTQYF	TGTGCCAGCAGCGTAGGGGGACTAGCGGGGATGGTAGATACGCAGTATTTT
TRBD1	-	TRBV4-1	TRBJ2-1	CASSFRQGPNEQFF	TGCGCCAGCAGCTTTAGACAGGGTCCCAATGAGCAGTTCTTC
-	-	TRBV18	TRBJ1-1	CASSPRGDEAFF	TGTGCCAGCTCACCGCGGGGGGATGAAGCTTTCTTT
TRBD1	-	TRBV5-1	TRBJ1-1	CASSLGQGLEAFF	TGCGCCAGCAGCTTGGGACAGGGTCTAGAAGCTTTCTTT
TRBD1	once	TRBV9	TRBJ1-1	CASSVVPGGDTEAFF	TGTGCCAGCAGCGTAGTACCAGGGGGAGACACTGAAGCTTTCTTT
-	-	TRBV12-1	TRBJ2-7	CASSSSPSSYEQYF	TGTGCCAGCAGCTCCTCACCGAGCTCCTACGAGCAGTACTTC
TRBD2	-	TRBV4-2	TRBJ2-5	CASSQEASGLQETQYF	TGTGCCAGCAGCCAAGAGGCTAGCGGGTTACAAGAGACCCAGTACTTC
TRBD2	few	TRBV6-5	TRBJ2-2	CASTRTSDTGELFF	TGTGCCAGCACCCGGACTAGCGACACCGGGGAGCTGTTTTTT
TRBD2	-	TRBV14	TRBJ2-1	CASSQYISGSRGNEQFF	TGTGCCAGCAGCCAATACATCAGCGGGAGTCGGGGCAATGAGCAGTTCTTC
TRBD1	-	TRBV9	TRBJ2-5	CASSVDGQGIVTQYF	TGTGCCAGCAGCGTAGACGGACAGGGTATCGTGACCCAGTACTTC
TRBD2	-	TRBV18	TRBJ2-7	CASSPPGGLAGAYEQYF	TGTGCCAGCTCACCACCGGGCGGACTAGCGGGAGCCTACGAGCAGTACTTC
-	once	TRBV12-3/TRBV12-4	TRBJ1-2	CASMGWEKGGYTF	TGTGCCAGCATGGGTTGGGAGAAGGGAGGCTACACCTTC
-	-	TRBV6-1	TRBJ2-1	CASSEYNLGGTGTNSYNEQFF	TGTGCCAGCAGTGAATATAATCTCGGTGGAACCGGGACAAACTCCTACAATGAGCAGTTCTTC
-	-	TRBV4-3	TRBJ1-5	CASSQGAAQPQHF	TGCGCCAGCAGCCAAGGGGCAGCTCAGCCCCAGCATTTT
-	-	TRBV6-4	TRBJ2-7	CASDRDKPVDEQYF	TGTGCCAGCGACCGGGACAAGCCAGTGGACGAGCAGTACTTC
TRBD2	-	TRBV5-4	TRBJ2-3	CASTPTSGASTDTQYF	TGTGCCAGCACCCCGACTAGCGGGGCGAGCACAGATACGCAGTATTTT
-	once	TRBV12-3/TRBV12-4	TRBJ2-3	CASKGDASTQYF	TGTGCCAGCAAAGGGGATGCAAGTACGCAGTATTTT
-	once	TRBV30	TRBJ1-3	CAWSPGYSGNTIYF	TGTGCCTGGAGCCCGGGATACTCTGGAAACACCATATATTTT
-	-	TRBV27	TRBJ1-1	CASSFQPRQHEAFF	TGTGCCAGCAGCTTTCAACCGCGACAGCATGAAGCTTTCTTT
-	-	TRBV7-7	TRBJ2-1	CATRTGKLSYNEQFF	TGTGCCACTCGGACGGGGAAACTCTCCTACAATGAGCAGTTCTTC
-	-	TRBV5-5	TRBJ1-5	CASSLVGDILRSNQPQHF	TGTGCCAGCAGCTTGGTGGGGGACATTCTGCGGAGCAATCAGCCCCAGCATTTT
-	-	TRBV3-1/TRBV3-2	TRBJ1-2	CASSPRANYGYTF	TGTGCCAGCAGCCCCCGAGCTAACTATGGCTACACCTTC
TRBD1	-	TRBV30	TRBJ1-2	CACQGQRGGYGYTF	TGTGCCTGCCAGGGACAGCGAGGAGGGTATGGCTACACCTTC
-	-	TRBV19	TRBJ1-1	CASSKGDIPGAFF	TGTGCCAGTAGTAAAGGTGACATACCTGGAGCTTTCTTT
-	-	TRBV27	TRBJ2-3	CASSFRAGVLHF	TGTGCCAGCAGTTTCCGAGCGGGCGTTTTACATTTT
-	-	TRBV11-2	TRBJ2-1	CASSFRREMSYNEQFF	TGTGCCAGCAGCTTTAGACGGGAGATGTCCTACAATGAGCAGTTCTTC
-	-	TRBV5-4	TRBJ1-1	CASSSPDRNTEAFF	TGTGCCAGCAGCTCCCCGGACAGAAACACTGAGGCTTTCTTT
-	-	TRBV4-2	TRBJ1-6	CASSQVNGNSPLHF	TGTGCCAGCAGCCAAGTTAACGGTAATTCACCCCTCCACTTT
-	-	TRBV11-3	TRBJ1-1	CASSFGEEQTEAFF	TGTGCCAGCAGCTTTGGGGAGGAACAAACTGAAGCTTTCTTT